A single sample is the source of the 18 T cell receptor beta chains below, sequenced in a study of vaccination and CD4 T cells after COVID-19. The assay that was used to sequence DNA from cultured CD4+ T cells was the Oncomine TCR Beta short-read assay. A single record per CDR3 protein comes from TCRdb applying MiXCR to the PCR reads. Altogether about 14,000 distinct CDR3 sequences are present, approximately 84% being singletons, with the ten largest covering about 8.9%. The treatment here: approximately 10-day PBMC culture with coronavirus spike peptide pools or control peptides (ViraFEST assay). Which antigens these TCRs recognize remains unknown. Sequenced material: CD4+ T cells from blood, cultured in vitro, taken after SARS-CoV-2 vaccination. Receptor source: a human donor who received a COVID-19 vaccine.

This clonotype was seen more than once but under ten times. This sequence joins TRBV12-3 or TRBV12-4 and TRBJ1-2; 7 nucleotides align to TRBD1. V was pared by 2 bases and J by 2 bases, with 20 bases of the junction left unmatched. The CDR3 has 20 residues. CDR3 DNA: TGTGCCAGCAGTTTATTAGTGAGGATGACAGGGCGAACCTGGAACTATGGCTACACCTTC. Its protein is CASSLLVRMTGRTWNYGYTF.

The chain carries TRBV20-1 and TRBJ2-5; 8 positions match TRBD2. This CDR3 spans 14 amino acids. With V trimmed by 3 bases and J by 5 bases, 8 bases remained unmatched. In germline, CDR1 is DFQATT, CDR2 SNEGSKA (reference sequence). DNA for the CDR3: TGCAGTGCTAGGGGCAGTAGCGGGGCGGAGACCCAGTACTTC. The encoded protein is CSARGSSGAETQYF.

This chain links TRBV10-3 with TRBJ1-1; D is possibly TRBD1 (5 bases). V lost 4 bases to trimming and J lost 0 bases, with 15 bases between them. This CDR3 is built from 16 residues. Per germline, CDR1 ENHRY and CDR2 SYGVKD. The CDR3 here is CAISGGTATMNTEAFF. The CDR3 nucleotides are TGTGCCATCAGTGGCGGGACGGCTACCATGAACACTGAAGCTTTCTTT.

This clonotype was detected only once. The chain links TRBV14 to TRBJ1-2; D remains unclear. Trimming took off 3 bases at V and 3 bases at J, with 8 bases between the two ends. The CDR3 runs 13 residues. CDR1 SGHDN and CDR2 FVKESK come from the germline V gene. CDR3 region: CASSQAVDYGYTF. The CDR3, as DNA: TGTGCCAGCAGCCAGGCAGTGGACTATGGCTACACCTTC.

This clonotype appeared a few times. The rearrangement links TRBV20-1 to TRBJ1-5; D remains unclear. The CDR3 is 14 amino acids. The V gene lost 3 bases and the J gene lost 0 bases, with 9 bases spanning the gap. In germline, CDR1 is DFQATT, CDR2 SNEGSKA (reference sequence). CDR3 DNA sequence: TGCAGTGCTAGGGGGATGTATAGCAATCAGCCCCAGCATTTT. The encoded protein is CSARGMYSNQPQHF.

The chain uses TRBV23-1 and TRBJ2-5, with D possibly TRBD1 on 5 matching bases. Being an ORF, TRBV23-1 has a function that is uncertain. The ends were cut back, 0 bases at V and 2 bases at J, with 7 bases in the middle. This CDR3 region has 14 residues. The DNA of the CDR3 is TGCGCCAGCAGTCAATCCGACAGACAAGAGACCCAGTACTTC. Translation gives CASSQSDRQETQYF.

The rearrangement links TRBV6-1 to TRBJ1-2; 10 bases agree with TRBD1. This CDR3 is 14 amino acids long. Germline CDR1 reads MNHNS; CDR2 reads SASEGT. With 6 bases clipped from V and 8 bases from J, the junction kept 9 bases outside the gene matches. CDR3 residues: CASRTSGTGDGYTF. The CDR3, as DNA: TGTGCCAGCAGAACTTCCGGGACAGGGGACGGCTACACCTTC.

The chain employs TRBV20-1 and TRBJ2-3, with TRBD2 matching over 7 bases. Germline CDR1 reads DFQATT; CDR2 reads SNEGSKA (reference sequence). This CDR3 region has 14 residues. V shed 5 bases and J 2 bases; nucleotides not matched to a gene: 7. CDR3 in DNA: TGCAGTGCTGCGGGGGTCCTACACACAGATACGCAGTATTTT. It codes for CSAAGVLHTDTQYF.

The V gene is TRBV20-1, the J gene TRBJ1-1; D ambiguous. The CDR3 spans 11 residues. V shed 3 bases and J shed 4 bases, with 6 bases lying between them. In germline, CDR1 is DFQATT, CDR2 SNEGSKA (reference sequence). CDR3 nucleotides: TGCAGTGCTAGTACGTCCACTGAAGCTTTCTTT. This translates into CSASTSTEAFF.

This chain uses TRBV19 with TRBJ2-4; 7 positions match TRBD2. Trimming cost V 1 base and J 2 bases; bases outside gene matches: 11. Per the germline V gene, CDR1 is LNHDA and CDR2 is SQIVND (reference sequence). The CDR3 is 18 residues long. The CDR3 is CASSIALQSGATKNIQYF. DNA for the CDR3: TGTGCCAGTAGTATAGCCCTTCAGAGCGGGGCGACCAAAAACATTCAGTACTTC.

This chain connects TRBV20-1 to TRBJ2-3; weak D call: TRBD2 (5 bases). This CDR3 has 13 residues. Germline lookup yields CDR1 DFQATT and CDR2 SNEGSKA (reference sequence). The V and J ends lost 6 bases and 5 bases respectively, with 15 bases between them. In nucleotides, the CDR3 is TGCAGTGCGCGGCGGTCGAGGGTAGATACGCAGTATTTT. This sequence encodes CSARRSRVDTQYF.

V is TRBV12-3 or TRBV12-4 and J is TRBJ2-5; 8 bases align to TRBD2. The ends lost 6 bases at V and 3 bases at J; junction bases unmatched: 6. This CDR3 has 14 residues. CDR3 loop: CASRQAGVEETQYF. CDR3 in DNA: TGTGCCAGCAGGCAAGCGGGGGTTGAAGAGACCCAGTACTTC.

This chain links TRBV27 with TRBJ2-2; D is undetermined. Germline values: CDR1 MNHEY, CDR2 SMNVEV (reference sequence). V gave up 6 bases and J gave up 5 bases, with 13 bases separating them. This CDR3 is built from 14 residues. The CDR3 coding sequence is TGTGCCAGCAGAAGGGTCCAAGAAACCGGGGAGCTGTTTTTT. It specifies CASRRVQETGELFF.

The chain has TRBV19 and TRBJ1-5, with 8 bases aligning to TRBD1. The V gene end was trimmed by 3 bases and the J gene end by 6 bases; junction bases not matched to a gene: 16. The CDR3 has 18 residues. CDR1 LNHDA and CDR2 SQIVND come from the germline V gene (reference sequence). The DNA of the CDR3 is TGTGCCAGTAGTATTCGGATTCTGACAGGGGAAATAGGTCAGCCCCAGCATTTT. Protein: CASSIRILTGEIGQPQHF. Supplemented by reference TRBV19 and TRBJ1-5, the full variable domain reads DGGITQSPKYLFRKEGQNVTLSCEQNLNHDAMYWYRQDPGQGLRLIYYSQIVNDFQKGDIAEGYSVSREKKESFPLTVTSAQKNPTAFYLCASSIRILTGEIGQPQHFGDGTRLSIL.

The chain has TRBV3-1 and TRBJ1-2; D not certain. This CDR3 spans 14 amino acids. Between the trimmed V and J ends, which lost 1 base and 4 bases, there was a span of 10 bases. Germline V lookup: CDR1 LGHDT, CDR2 YNNKEL (reference sequence). This chain's CDR3 is CASSQGRGAYGYTF. DNA for the CDR3: TGTGCCAGCAGCCAAGGACGGGGTGCCTATGGCTACACCTTC.

J is TRBJ2-3 and V is TRBV20-1, with 10 bases fitting TRBD2. J gave up 4 bases and V 3 bases, and 7 bases lay outside the gene matches. Per the germline V gene, CDR1 is DFQATT and CDR2 is SNEGSKA (reference sequence). The CDR3 loop spans 15 amino acids. The CDR3 spells CSASYKRGGADTQYF. In DNA, the CDR3 is TGCAGTGCTAGTTACAAGCGGGGGGGCGCAGATACGCAGTATTTT.

The V and J genes are TRBV7-2 and TRBJ2-5; perhaps TRBD2 as D (6 bases). CDR3 size: 14 residues. Germline V CDR1 and CDR2: SGHTA, FQGNSA. V was clipped by 5 bases and J by 2 bases, with 12 bases between them. The CDR3 is CASSPRLGQETQYF. The DNA for the CDR3 is TGTGCCAGCAGCCCCCGACTAGGGCAAGAGACCCAGTACTTC. Variable domain in full (rest from reference TRBV7-2 and TRBJ2-5): GAGVSQSPSNKVTEKGKDVELRCDPISGHTALYWYRQSLGQGLEFLIYFQGNSAPDKSGLPSDRFSAERTGGSVSTLTIQRTQQEDSAVYLCASSPRLGQETQYFGPGTRLLVL.

The chain combines TRBV7-2 with TRBJ1-1, with 8 positions matching TRBD1. This CDR3 region has 14 residues. The germline CDR1 and CDR2 sequences are SGHTA and FQGNSA. V lost 5 bases, J lost 1 base, and 3 bases stayed unmatched. CDR3 nucleotide sequence: TGTGCCAGCAGCAGCGGGACAGGGAACACTGAAGCTTTCTTT. Translation gives CASSSGTGNTEAFF.